One TCR beta chain is described in this entry. Its specificity is unknown. Study-wide points: Tumor memory CD4+ T cell TCR gene usage was found to cluster with blood and lymph node memory CD4+ cells and with lymph node naive CD4+ cells. Tumor-infiltrating Treg TCR alpha and beta sequences overlapped most with tumor naive CD4+ T cells, then blood naive.

After constant-region reverse-primer amplification, full-length variable regions underwent semi-nested PCR with Nested Universal Primer A. Each CDR3 protein gets one entry after TCRdb re-called the 5' RACE reads with MiXCR. Of approximately 31,000 distinct CDR3 sequences in the sample, approximately 27% were seen once. This CDR3 has 14 residues. Germline CDR1 and CDR2: SNHLY and FYNNEI. V shed 2 bases and J shed 3 bases, with 11 bases lying between them. The TCR sequence derives from a female donor with breast cancer. The gene calls are TRBV2 and TRBJ2-7; D remains unclear. The sequencing input was naive CD4+ T cells sorted from a lymph node. The sample's subset: naive CD4+ T cells, CD4+CD45RA+CD25-. The CDR3 loop is CASSESFRYYEQYF. CDR3 coding DNA: TGTGCCAGCAGTGAAAGTTTCAGATACTACGAGCAGTACTTC.